The rows below give T cell receptor beta chains drawn from one sample of a study of post-analysis software for immune sequencing data. TCRdb used MiXCR to reprocess the PCR reads, holding one entry per CDR3 protein. The table has roughly 670,000 distinct CDR3 sequences, approximately 59% seen once. Sequencing used blood. The receptor set was obtained from a girl under 10 years old with multiple sclerosis. CDR3s include the opening cysteine and the closing phenylalanine or tryptophan. The D gene is left open where the match is weak. Size tells how often a clone was seen (once, few, many) or the class of an expanded clone, and some rows leave it out.

TRBD2,TRBJ2-1,TRBV6-1,-,CASTTSEKFLYNEQFF,TGTGCCAGCACCACTAGCGAAAAATTCTTGTACAATGAGCAGTTCTTC
TRBD2,TRBJ2-5,TRBV20-1,-,CSARGLAGVGETQYF,TGCAGTGCTAGAGGCCTAGCGGGGGTGGGAGAGACCCAGTACTTC
-,TRBJ2-3,TRBV11-2,-,CASSLIGDTDTQYF,TGTGCCAGCAGCTTAATAGGGGATACAGATACGCAGTATTTT
-,TRBJ1-2,TRBV12-3/TRBV12-4,few,CASSLTGPLYGYTF,TGTGCCAGTTCCTTGACAGGCCCCCTCTATGGCTACACCTTC
TRBD1,TRBJ1-2,TRBV12-3/TRBV12-4,-,CASSLESGTGGNGYTF,TGTGCCAGCAGTTTAGAGTCCGGGACAGGGGGGAATGGCTACACCTTC
TRBD2,TRBJ2-1,TRBV20-1,-,CSATRLAANNEQFF,TGCAGTGCTACAAGACTAGCGGCAAACAATGAGCAGTTCTTC
-,TRBJ2-2,TRBV3-1,-,CASSRLYGPGELFF,TGTGCCAGCAGCCGCCTTTACGGCCCCGGGGAGCTGTTTTTT
TRBD1,TRBJ1-2,TRBV28,-,CASRPQQGRGYGYTF,TGTGCCAGCAGGCCTCAACAGGGGCGCGGCTATGGCTACACCTTC
TRBD2,TRBJ2-5,TRBV5-1,-,CASSLLGTSGGETQYF,TGCGCCAGCAGCCTGCTTGGGACTAGCGGTGGGGAGACCCAGTACTTC
-,TRBJ2-1,TRBV5-1,-,CASSLDRGLGYNEQFF,TGCGCCAGCAGCTTGGATCGGGGACTGGGATACAATGAGCAGTTCTTC
TRBD2,TRBJ2-3,TRBV15,-,CATSSRAGGVLQYF,TGTGCCACCAGCAGCCGGGCGGGGGGCGTCTTGCAGTATTTT
-,TRBJ2-1,TRBV20-1,once,CSAPNNNEQFF,TGCAGTGCCCCTAATAACAATGAGCAGTTCTTC
TRBD2,TRBJ2-1,TRBV20-1,-,CSARKRGTSGRSSYNEQFF,TGCAGTGCTAGGAAGAGGGGGACTAGCGGGAGGAGCTCCTACAATGAGCAGTTCTTC
-,TRBJ2-1,TRBV14,few,CASSHALDGYNEQFF,TGTGCCAGCAGCCATGCCCTGGACGGGTACAATGAGCAGTTCTTC
-,TRBJ2-5,TRBV7-2,-,CASSFGRGEGETQYF,TGTGCCAGCAGCTTCGGGCGGGGTGAAGGGGAGACCCAGTACTTC
-,TRBJ2-5,TRBV6-1,-,CASSGAGPQETQYF,TGTGCCAGCAGTGGGGCAGGGCCGCAAGAGACCCAGTACTTC
TRBD2,TRBJ2-7,TRBV10-2,once,CASKKREFDHEQYF,TGCGCCAGCAAGAAGCGGGAATTCGACCACGAGCAGTACTTC
TRBD1,TRBJ2-4,TRBV6-6,few,CASSYRRTGENIQYF,TGTGCCAGCAGTTACCGCCGGACAGGGGAAAACATTCAGTACTTC
-,TRBJ1-2,TRBV20-1,-,CSARGDRANYGYTF,TGCAGTGCTAGAGGTGACAGAGCTAACTATGGCTACACCTTC
-,TRBJ1-2,TRBV20-1,-,CSARDMGGRLNYGYTF,TGCAGTGCTAGAGATATGGGGGGCCGCCTGAATTATGGCTACACCTTC
TRBD1,TRBJ1-2,TRBV20-1,-,CSARDWRPGGRMYYGYTF,TGCAGTGCTAGAGATTGGCGGCCAGGGGGGAGAATGTACTATGGCTACACCTTC
TRBD2,TRBJ2-5,TRBV20-1,-,CSALPGLAGAPYQETQYF,TGCAGTGCCCTTCCGGGACTAGCGGGGGCCCCGTACCAAGAGACCCAGTACTTC
-,TRBJ2-7,TRBV10-3,-,CAISEVAGPHEQYF,TGTGCCATCAGTGAGGTAGCAGGGCCCCACGAGCAGTACTTC
TRBD2,TRBJ2-7,TRBV20-1,-,CSARDAVSGSHEQYF,TGCAGTGCTAGAGATGCTGTTAGCGGGAGTCACGAGCAGTACTTC
TRBD1,TRBJ2-3,TRBV5-1,-,CASGPTGQGPTDTQYF,TGCGCCAGCGGGCCAACCGGACAGGGGCCCACAGATACGCAGTATTTT
TRBD2,TRBJ2-3,TRBV20-1,-,CSAKWRGAPPDTQYF,TGCAGTGCTAAGTGGCGGGGGGCACCGCCCGATACGCAGTATTTT
TRBD1,TRBJ1-2,TRBV6-5,-,CASSPQGGADGYTF,TGTGCCAGCAGCCCCCAGGGGGGGGCAGATGGCTACACCTTC
-,TRBJ2-5,TRBV18,few,CASSPGSKTQYF,TGTGCCAGCTCACCGGGTTCGAAGACCCAGTACTTC
TRBD2,TRBJ2-1,TRBV5-1,-,CASSLGVAGEFYNEQFF,TGCGCCAGCAGCTTGGGGGTAGCGGGAGAATTCTACAATGAGCAGTTCTTC
-,TRBJ2-1,TRBV7-9,-,CASSYLAATNEQFF,TGTGCCAGCAGCTACCTAGCAGCGACCAATGAGCAGTTCTTC
-,TRBJ2-2,TRBV12-3/TRBV12-4,few,CASRIWPGELFF,TGTGCCAGCCGTATATGGCCCGGGGAGCTGTTTTTT
TRBD1,TRBJ2-6,TRBV5-1,-,CASSTGAATSGANVLTF,TGCGCCAGCAGTACAGGGGCCGCAACCTCTGGGGCCAACGTCCTGACTTTC
-,TRBJ2-3,TRBV5-1,once,CASSSRERDTQYF,TGCGCCAGCAGCTCGAGGGAGAGAGATACGCAGTATTTT
TRBD1,TRBJ2-5,TRBV12-3/TRBV12-4,-,CTSRGDRKTQYF,TGTACCAGCAGAGGGGACAGAAAGACCCAGTACTTC
-,TRBJ2-3,TRBV29-1,once,CSARAGSSSDTQYF,TGCAGCGCCCGGGCGGGCAGTAGCTCAGATACGCAGTATTTT
-,TRBJ1-3,TRBV5-5,-,CASSSSDSSGGNTIYF,TGTGCCAGCAGTTCATCCGACAGTTCGGGGGGAAACACCATATATTTT